The rows below give T cell receptor beta chains drawn from one sample of a study of T cells in Graves' hyperthyroidism and ophthalmopathy. TCRdb fed the multiplex PCR reads into MiXCR, producing one record per CDR3 protein. The profile shows approximately 40,000 distinct CDR3 sequences, 50% to 55% of them singletons. Material: blood. The origin of the receptors is a man aged 35-49 years with Graves' ophthalmopathy. CDR3s include the opening cysteine and the closing phenylalanine or tryptophan. The D gene is left open where the match is weak. Only some rows state a clone size, as once, few, many or a class for expanded clones.

D gene	V gene	clone size	J gene	CDR3 DNA	CDR3 protein
TRBD2	TRBV28	NA	TRBJ2-7	TGTGCCAGCATCGCCAGCGGGAGAAAGCAGTACTTC	CASIASGRKQYF
NA	TRBV7-8	NA	TRBJ1-4	TGTGCCAGCAGCTACAATTCCGGGGTACAGGGCCGAGAAAAACTGTTTTTT	CASSYNSGVQGREKLFF
NA	TRBV10-3	medium-sized	TRBJ1-6	TGTGCCATCAGTGATGGTGTCAGTAATTCACCCCTCCACTTT	CAISDGVSNSPLHF
TRBD1	TRBV3-1	many	TRBJ1-2	TGTGCCAGCAGCCGAGGACAGGGGGATAATGGCTACACCTTC	CASSRGQGDNGYTF
NA	TRBV7-9	many	TRBJ1-1	TGTGCCAGCAGCTCGACACAGGGTTCTGAAGCTTTCTTT	CASSSTQGSEAFF
NA	TRBV6-6	many	TRBJ1-1	TGTGCCAGCAGTTACTCGACCTCAAACACTGAAGCTTTCTTT	CASSYSTSNTEAFF
NA	TRBV7-2	NA	TRBJ1-5	TGTGCCAGCAGACAGGGAAGTCAGCCCCAGCATTTT	CASRQGSQPQHF
TRBD1	TRBV7-6	NA	TRBJ1-3	TGTGCCAGCAGCAGCAACTCTATACAGGGGCCAAGCTCTGGAAACACCATATATTTT	CASSSNSIQGPSSGNTIYF
TRBD2	TRBV9	many	TRBJ2-5	TGTGCCAGCAGCGTAGGGATAGCGGGGGGCAAAGAGACCCAGTACTTC	CASSVGIAGGKETQYF
TRBD1	TRBV4-1	few	TRBJ2-5	TGCGCCAGCAGCCGATCCGGGACAGTTAAAGAGACCCAGTACTTC	CASSRSGTVKETQYF
NA	TRBV7-9	medium-sized	TRBJ1-6	TGTGCCAGCAATGGGGCCATTGGAACACCCCTCCACTTT	CASNGAIGTPLHF
NA	TRBV9	NA	TRBJ2-1	TGTGCCAGCAGCGTAGAATACGGGAGATACTGGAATGAGCGGTTCTTC	CASSVEYGRYWNERFF
TRBD1	TRBV7-6	once	TRBJ2-1	TGTGCCAGCAGCTTGTCCGGGACAGGGGTCGGGAATGAGCAGTTCTTC	CASSLSGTGVGNEQFF
NA	TRBV5-1	NA	TRBJ2-1	TGCGCCAGCAGCTTGGAGCGGGCTAGTTTCCATGAGCAGTTCTTC	CASSLERASFHEQFF
NA	TRBV6-2/TRBV6-3	many	TRBJ1-5	TGTGCCAGCAGTCCGAACAATCAGCCCCAGCATTTT	CASSPNNQPQHF
TRBD1	TRBV5-4	NA	TRBJ1-5	TGTGCCAGTAGTAACCAGGGGGCTTATCAGCCCCAGCATTTT	CASSNQGAYQPQHF
NA	TRBV7-3	NA	TRBJ2-7	TGTGCCAGCAGCCCTCCGGCGACTAAAACCTACGAGCAGTACTTC	CASSPPATKTYEQYF
NA	TRBV2	many	TRBJ2-2	TGTGCCAGCAGTGAAGCGCGCTGGACCGGGGAGCTGTTTTTT	CASSEARWTGELFF
NA	TRBV4-1	many	TRBJ1-6	TGCGCCAGCAGCCAAGCGAGGGGTGTTAGTTCCTATAATTCACCCCTCCACTTT	CASSQARGVSSYNSPLHF
NA	TRBV20-1	many	TRBJ2-3	TGCAGTGCCCCGCAGGGGGGCGGTGCAGATACGCAGTATTTT	CSAPQGGGADTQYF
NA	TRBV5-5	many	TRBJ2-7	TGTGCCAGCAGGTACCGAATGGGGGGCAGCTCCTACGAGCAGTACTTC	CASRYRMGGSSYEQYF
NA	TRBV7-2	NA	TRBJ2-3	TGTGCCAGCGAGGAGAAGGGGACAGATACGCAGTATTTT	CASEEKGTDTQYF
TRBD1	TRBV5-1	many	TRBJ2-7	TGCGCCAGCAGCCGTGAGGGGGCGAGGTCCTACGAGCAGTACTTC	CASSREGARSYEQYF
NA	TRBV7-8	NA	TRBJ2-7	TGTGCCAGCAGCTTAGCGCATGGGGTCTACGAGCAGTACTTC	CASSLAHGVYEQYF
TRBD1	TRBV20-1	NA	TRBJ2-5	TGCAGTGCTAGAGACGGACAGGGGGCGGAAGAGACCCAGTACTTC	CSARDGQGAEETQYF
TRBD1	TRBV20-1	once	TRBJ1-2	TGCAGTGCTAGTCAGGGACAGGGGAATGGCTACACCTTC	CSASQGQGNGYTF
NA	TRBV12-3/TRBV12-4	many	TRBJ1-3	TGTGCCAGCACCATTCCGTGGGGAAACACCATATATTTT	CASTIPWGNTIYF
TRBD1	TRBV6-6	NA	TRBJ2-2	TGTGCCAGTTCAACGGGACAGGGCTTCTCTGGAAACACCGGGGGGCTGTTTTTT	CASSTGQGFSGNTGGLFF
TRBD1	TRBV7-9	many	TRBJ1-3	TGTGCCAGCAGCTTCTCGACAGGGGTCGGAAACACCATATATTTT	CASSFSTGVGNTIYF
TRBD1	TRBV13	NA	TRBJ2-7	TGTGCCAGCAGCTTAGGTCCCGGGGACAGGAGACTCTCCTACGAGCAGTACTTC	CASSLGPGDRRLSYEQYF
TRBD1	TRBV19	many	TRBJ2-3	TGTGCCAGTAATCAGGGACAGTGGGGTCAAGATACGCAGTATTTT	CASNQGQWGQDTQYF
TRBD1	TRBV11-2	many	TRBJ2-4	TGTGCCAGCAGCTCCGCCGGGACAGGCAAAAACATTCAGTACTTC	CASSSAGTGKNIQYF
TRBD2	TRBV15	NA	TRBJ2-1	TGTGCCACCAGCAGAGATCGACTAGCGGCCTACAATGAGCAGTTCTTC	CATSRDRLAAYNEQFF
NA	TRBV12-3/TRBV12-4	NA	TRBJ2-2	TGTGCCAGCAGTTTTTTTGCGGGTCGAGGCACCGGGGAGCTGTCTTGG	CASSFFAGRGTGELSW
NA	TRBV11-1	many	TRBJ1-1	TGTGCCAGCAGCTCGACCGGGACAATGAACACTGAAGCTTTCTTT	CASSSTGTMNTEAFF
NA	TRBV2	many	TRBJ2-5	TGTGCCAGCAGTTGGGGGGTAACAATAGGAGAGACCCAGTACTTC	CASSWGVTIGETQYF
NA	TRBV6-5	NA	TRBJ1-2	TGTGCCAGCAGTTACTCGGACAGATACTATGGCTACACCTTC	CASSYSDRYYGYTF
TRBD2	TRBV11-2	NA	TRBJ2-6	TGTGCCAGCCTGGTAGGGAGCGGGAGTTATAGGACCGGGGCCAACGTCCTGACTTTC	CASLVGSGSYRTGANVLTF
TRBD1	TRBV20-1	NA	TRBJ1-3	TGCAGTGCCCGATATGGGACAGTTGGAAACACCATATATTTT	CSARYGTVGNTIYF